The 9 T cell receptor beta chains presented below share a single source sample, sequenced in a study of T-cell reconstitution after alpha-beta-depleted transplantation in children. The TCRbeta library was prepared with unique molecular identifiers. TCRdb re-called the PCR reads through MiXCR, storing one row per CDR3 protein. The sample holds fewer than 350,000 distinct CDR3 sequences, roughly 7.8% seen once. Study-wide results and caveats: T-cell counts and diversity at one year following transplant were attributed mainly to newly produced T cells.

No cognate antigen is known for these TCRs. The sequencing used peripheral blood, collected 360 days after TCRalphabeta/CD19-depleted stem cell transplant. Receptors originate from a female patient younger than 10 who had a stem cell transplant for Fanconi anemia, so the T cells may come from the graft donor.

Many counts were recorded for this clonotype. The chain is built from TRBV28 and TRBJ2-6; no clear D. CDR1 and CDR2 (germline): MDHEN, SYDVKM. Between the trimmed V and J ends, which lost 2 bases and 6 bases, there was a span of 8 bases. This CDR3 has 14 amino acids. CDR3 DNA: TGTGCCAGCAGTTTAATGATGGTGGCCAACGTCCTGACTTTC. Residues: CASSLMMVANVLTF.

The rearrangement links TRBV7-9 to TRBJ1-6; a weak D match, TRBD1 (5 bases). CDR3 length: 12 amino acids. V gave up 6 bases and J gave up 12 bases, with 12 bases separating them. Germline-derived CDR1 and CDR2 are SEHNR and FQNEAQ (reference sequence). CDR3 sequence (DNA): TGTGCCAGCAGAACAGGTGGGAGACCCCTCCACTTT. This gives the protein CASRTGGRPLHF. The full variable domain, in which reference TRBV7-9 and TRBJ1-6 provide the parts outside the CDR3, is DTGVSQNPRHKITKRGQNVTFRCDPISEHNRLYWYRQTLGQGPEFLTYFQNEAQLEKSRLLSDRFSAERPKGSFSTLEIQRTEQGDSAMYLCASRTGGRPLHFGNGTRLTVT.

This clonotype has only a few counts. V is TRBV7-6 and J is TRBJ2-4, with TRBD1 matching over 9 bases. With V trimmed by 5 bases and J by 4 bases, 3 bases remained unmatched. Germline-derived CDR1 and CDR2 are SGHVS and FNYEAQ. This CDR3 is 14 amino acids long. The CDR3 nucleotides are TGTGCCAGCAGCATCGGGACAGGGAAAAACATTCAGTACTTC. Protein product: CASSIGTGKNIQYF.

This clonotype was seen ten or more times. J is TRBJ1-6 and V is TRBV9; D might be TRBD1 (5 bases). V lost 4 bases and J 0 bases, leaving 14 bases between the germline ends. The CDR3 is 17 amino acids. Germline CDR1 and CDR2: SGDLS and YYNGEE. This chain's CDR3 is CASSLLPGRSYNSPLHF. The CDR3, as DNA: TGTGCCAGCAGCCTTCTCCCGGGACGCTCCTATAATTCACCCCTCCACTTT.

In this sample, this clonotype turned up a few times. The chain employs TRBV7-9 and TRBJ1-2; 7 nucleotides align to TRBD1. The trim removed 0 bases at V and 2 bases at J, leaving 3 bases unmatched. CDR1 SEHNR and CDR2 FQNEAQ come from the germline V gene (reference sequence). There are 15 residues in the CDR3. The CDR3 is CASSLAGQTNYGYTF. CDR3 coding DNA: TGTGCCAGCAGCTTAGCGGGACAGACGAACTATGGCTACACCTTC.

In its sample, this clonotype was seen a few times. The J gene is TRBJ1-2, the V gene TRBV28; TRBD1 matches at 7 bases. Germline loops: CDR1 MDHEN, CDR2 SYDVKM. The V gene end was trimmed by 7 bases and the J gene end by 2 bases; junction bases not matched to a gene: 13. This CDR3 has 16 residues. CDR3 loop: CASKRDRAGRNYGYTF. Written as DNA, the CDR3 is TGTGCCAGCAAACGAGACAGGGCGGGGAGAAACTATGGCTACACCTTC.

This clonotype has a handful of counts. The rearrangement links TRBV11-2 to TRBJ2-1; tentatively, D is TRBD2 (6 bases). The CDR3 is made up of 12 amino acids. Germline assignment: CDR1 SGHAT and CDR2 FQNNGV. Trimming shortened V by 5 bases and J by 10 bases, and 12 bases separated the two germline ends. As DNA, the CDR3 is TGTGCCAGCAGCGCGGGACTCCCCGAGCAGTTCTTC. It translates to CASSAGLPEQFF.

With regard to this clonotype: The junction shows a germline mismatch at one end, possibly a read error. CDR3 sequence: CASSYGGPGLRYDQYF. CDR3 bases: TGTGCCAGCAGTTACGGCGGGCCGGGACTACGGTACGATCAGTACTTC. The chain uses TRBV6-5 and TRBJ2-7, with 7 bases matching TRBD2. Germline CDR1 MNHEY, CDR2 SVGAGI. The CDR3 length is 16 residues.

This clonotype was seen repeatedly, ten times or more. The chain has TRBV12-3 or TRBV12-4 and TRBJ1-2; unclear D gene. The CDR3 runs to 13 residues. The V gene lost 5 bases and the J gene lost 4 bases, with 11 bases spanning the gap. The CDR3 loop reads CASSPRNSYGYTF. Here the CDR3 DNA reads TGTGCCAGCAGTCCCAGGAACAGCTATGGCTACACCTTC.